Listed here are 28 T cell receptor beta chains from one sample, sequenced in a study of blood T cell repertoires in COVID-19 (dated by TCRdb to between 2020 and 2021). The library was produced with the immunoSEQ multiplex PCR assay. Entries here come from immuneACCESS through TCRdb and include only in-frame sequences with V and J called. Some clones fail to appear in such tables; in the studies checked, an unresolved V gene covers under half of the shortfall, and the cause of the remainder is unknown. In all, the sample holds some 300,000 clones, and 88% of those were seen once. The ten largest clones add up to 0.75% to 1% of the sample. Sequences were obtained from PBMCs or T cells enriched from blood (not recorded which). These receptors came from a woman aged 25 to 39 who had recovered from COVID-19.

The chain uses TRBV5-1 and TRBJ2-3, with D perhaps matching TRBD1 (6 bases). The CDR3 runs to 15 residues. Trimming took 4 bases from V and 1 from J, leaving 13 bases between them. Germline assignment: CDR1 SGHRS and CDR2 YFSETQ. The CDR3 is CASSDNRAGTDTQYF. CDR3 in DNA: TGCGCCAGCAGCGACAACAGGGCGGGCACAGATACGCAGTATTTT.

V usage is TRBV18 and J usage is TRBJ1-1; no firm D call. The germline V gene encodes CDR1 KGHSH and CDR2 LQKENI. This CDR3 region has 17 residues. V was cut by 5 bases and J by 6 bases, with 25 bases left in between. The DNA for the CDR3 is TGTGCCAGCTCATCCCCCCCATACCGCGCCCTCGATGCTGAAGCTTTCTTT. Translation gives CASSSPPYRALDAEAFF.

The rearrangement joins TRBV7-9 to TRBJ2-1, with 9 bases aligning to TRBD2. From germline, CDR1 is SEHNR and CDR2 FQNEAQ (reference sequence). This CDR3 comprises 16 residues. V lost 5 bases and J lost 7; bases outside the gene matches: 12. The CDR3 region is CASSPRLAGVGNEQFF. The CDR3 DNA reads TGTGCCAGCAGCCCACGATTAGCGGGAGTGGGTAATGAGCAGTTCTTC.

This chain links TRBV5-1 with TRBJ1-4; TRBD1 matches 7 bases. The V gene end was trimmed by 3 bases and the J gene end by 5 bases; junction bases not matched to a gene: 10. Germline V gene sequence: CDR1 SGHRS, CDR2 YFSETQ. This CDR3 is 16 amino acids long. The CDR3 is CASSWGQSGLNEKLFF. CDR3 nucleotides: TGCGCCAGCAGCTGGGGACAGAGTGGGCTAAATGAAAAACTGTTTTTT.

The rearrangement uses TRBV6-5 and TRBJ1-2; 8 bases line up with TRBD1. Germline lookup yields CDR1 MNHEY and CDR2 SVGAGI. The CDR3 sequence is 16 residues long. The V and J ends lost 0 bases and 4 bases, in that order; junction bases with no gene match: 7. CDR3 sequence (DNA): TGTGCCAGCAGTTACTCGACGACAGGGGCCAGCTATGGCTACACCTTC. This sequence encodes CASSYSTTGASYGYTF.

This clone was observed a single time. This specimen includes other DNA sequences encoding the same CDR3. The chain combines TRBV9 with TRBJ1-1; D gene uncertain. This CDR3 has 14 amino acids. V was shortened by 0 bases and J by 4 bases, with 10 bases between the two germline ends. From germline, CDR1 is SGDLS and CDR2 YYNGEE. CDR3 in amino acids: CASSVATGGTEAFF. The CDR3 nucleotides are TGTGCCAGCAGCGTAGCTACGGGAGGCACTGAAGCTTTCTTT.

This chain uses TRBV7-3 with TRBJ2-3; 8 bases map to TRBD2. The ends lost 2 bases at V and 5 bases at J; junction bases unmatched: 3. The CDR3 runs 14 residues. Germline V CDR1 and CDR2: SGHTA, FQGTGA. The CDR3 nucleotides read TGTGCCAGCAGCTTAGCGGGGGGCAAAGATACGCAGTATTTT. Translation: CASSLAGGKDTQYF.

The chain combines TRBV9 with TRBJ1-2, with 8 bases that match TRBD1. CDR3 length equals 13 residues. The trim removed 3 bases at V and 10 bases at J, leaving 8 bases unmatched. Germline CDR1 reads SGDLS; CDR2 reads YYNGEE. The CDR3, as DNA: TGTGCCAGCAGCGCCCGGGACAGGCCGTACTACACCTTC. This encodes CASSARDRPYYTF.

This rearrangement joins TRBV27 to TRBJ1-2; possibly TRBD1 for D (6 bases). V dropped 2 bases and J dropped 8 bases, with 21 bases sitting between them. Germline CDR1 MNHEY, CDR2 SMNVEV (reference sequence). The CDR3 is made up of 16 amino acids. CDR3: CASSLATDPGAEGYTF. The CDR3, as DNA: TGTGCCAGCAGTTTAGCGACAGACCCAGGGGCGGAGGGCTACACCTTC.

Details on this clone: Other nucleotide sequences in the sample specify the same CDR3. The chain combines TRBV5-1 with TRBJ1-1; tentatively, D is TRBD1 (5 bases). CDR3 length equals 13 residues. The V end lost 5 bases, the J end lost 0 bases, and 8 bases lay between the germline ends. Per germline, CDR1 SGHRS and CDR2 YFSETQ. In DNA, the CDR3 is TGCGCCAGCAGTCAGGGAATGAACACTGAAGCTTTCTTT. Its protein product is CASSQGMNTEAFF. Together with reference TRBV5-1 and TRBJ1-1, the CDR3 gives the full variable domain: KAGVTQTPRYLIKTRGQQVTLSCSPISGHRSVSWYQQTPGQGLQFLFEYFSETQRNKGNFPGRFSGRQFSNSRSEMNVSTLELGDSALYLCASSQGMNTEAFFGQGTRLTVV.

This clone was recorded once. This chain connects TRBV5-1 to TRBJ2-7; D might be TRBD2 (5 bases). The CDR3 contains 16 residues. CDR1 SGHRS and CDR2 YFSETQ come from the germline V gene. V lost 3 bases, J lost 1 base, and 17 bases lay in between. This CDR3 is CASSWMVGRRSYEQYF. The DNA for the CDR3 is TGCGCCAGCAGCTGGATGGTGGGGAGAAGGTCCTACGAGCAGTACTTC.

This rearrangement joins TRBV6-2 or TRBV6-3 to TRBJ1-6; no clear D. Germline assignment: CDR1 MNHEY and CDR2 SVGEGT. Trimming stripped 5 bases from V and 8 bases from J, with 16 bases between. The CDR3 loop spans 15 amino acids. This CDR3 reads CASSRTTGKDSPLHF. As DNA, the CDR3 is TGTGCCAGCAGTAGAACTACCGGGAAAGATTCACCCCTCCACTTT.

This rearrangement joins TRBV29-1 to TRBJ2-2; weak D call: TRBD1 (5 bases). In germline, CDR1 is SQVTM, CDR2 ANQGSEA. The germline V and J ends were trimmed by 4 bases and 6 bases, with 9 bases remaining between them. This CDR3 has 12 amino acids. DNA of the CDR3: TGCAGCGTTGTATACAGGTCCGGGGAGCTGTTTTTT. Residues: CSVVYRSGELFF.

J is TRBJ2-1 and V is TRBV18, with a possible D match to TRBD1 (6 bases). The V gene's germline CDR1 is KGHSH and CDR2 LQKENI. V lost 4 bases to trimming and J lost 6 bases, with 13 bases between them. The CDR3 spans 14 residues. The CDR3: CASSLLTGTNEQFF. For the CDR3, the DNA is TGTGCCAGCTCACTTCTTACAGGGACCAATGAGCAGTTCTTC. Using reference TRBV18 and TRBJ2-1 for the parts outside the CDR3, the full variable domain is NAGVMQNPRHLVRRRGQEARLRCSPMKGHSHVYWYRQLPEEGLKFMVYLQKENIIDESGMPKERFSAEFPKEGPSILRIQQVVRGDSAAYFCASSLLTGTNEQFFGPGTRLTVL.

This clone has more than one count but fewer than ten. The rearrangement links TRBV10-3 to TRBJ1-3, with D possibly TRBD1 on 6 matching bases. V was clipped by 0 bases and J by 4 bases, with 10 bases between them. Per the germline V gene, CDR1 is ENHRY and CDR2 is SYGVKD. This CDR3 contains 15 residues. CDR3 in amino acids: CAISESTGNGNTIYF. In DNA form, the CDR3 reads TGTGCCATCAGTGAGTCAACAGGGAACGGAAACACCATATATTTT.

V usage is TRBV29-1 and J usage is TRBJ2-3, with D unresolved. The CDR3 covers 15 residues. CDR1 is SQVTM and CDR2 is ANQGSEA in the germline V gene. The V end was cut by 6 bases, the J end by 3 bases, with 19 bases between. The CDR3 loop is CSVVRGLAGTDTQYF. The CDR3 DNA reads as TGCAGCGTGGTCCGTGGCTTGGCCGGGACAGATACGCAGTATTTT.

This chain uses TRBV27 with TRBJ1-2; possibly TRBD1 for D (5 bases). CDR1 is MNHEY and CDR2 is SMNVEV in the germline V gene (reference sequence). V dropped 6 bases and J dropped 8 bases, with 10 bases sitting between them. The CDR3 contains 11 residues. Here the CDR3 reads CASSRGSGYTF. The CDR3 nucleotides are TGTGCCAGCAGCCGGGGGTCGGGCTACACCTTC.

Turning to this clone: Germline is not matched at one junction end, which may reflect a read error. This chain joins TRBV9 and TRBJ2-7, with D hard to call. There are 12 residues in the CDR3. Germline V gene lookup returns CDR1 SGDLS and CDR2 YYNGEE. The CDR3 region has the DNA TGTGCCAGCAACGTAGTATCCCGGGAGCAGTACTTC. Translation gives CASNVVSREQYF.

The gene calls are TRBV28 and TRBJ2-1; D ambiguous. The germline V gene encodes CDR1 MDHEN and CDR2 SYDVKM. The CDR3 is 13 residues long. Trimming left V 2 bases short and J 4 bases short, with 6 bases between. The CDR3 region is CASSLQTYNEQFF. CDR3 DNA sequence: TGTGCCAGCAGTTTACAAACTTACAATGAGCAGTTCTTC.

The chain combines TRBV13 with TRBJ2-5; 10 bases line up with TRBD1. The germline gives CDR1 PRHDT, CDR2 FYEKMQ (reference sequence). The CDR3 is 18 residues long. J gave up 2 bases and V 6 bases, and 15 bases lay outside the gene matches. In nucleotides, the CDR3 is TGTGCCAGCAGTAAGGGGTGGGGGACAGGGGACTTGCAAGAGACCCAGTACTTC. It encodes CASSKGWGTGDLQETQYF.

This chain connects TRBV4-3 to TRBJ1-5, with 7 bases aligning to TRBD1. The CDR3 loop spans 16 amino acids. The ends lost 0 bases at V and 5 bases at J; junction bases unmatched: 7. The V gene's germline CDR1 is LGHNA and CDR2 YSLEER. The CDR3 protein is CASSQDYFDRDQPQHF. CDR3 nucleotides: TGCGCCAGCAGCCAAGATTATTTCGACAGGGATCAGCCCCAGCATTTT.

The DNA of the CDR3 is TGTGCCAGCTCACCACTTCCGACTAGCGGGTGGACAGATACGCAGTATTTT. Translated: CASSPLPTSGWTDTQYF. This chain uses TRBV18 with TRBJ2-3; 10 bases are shared with TRBD2. The CDR3 runs 17 residues. J gave up 3 bases and V 1 base, and 7 bases lay outside the gene matches. The germline V gene encodes CDR1 KGHSH and CDR2 LQKENI. The entire variable domain, with the rest obtained from reference TRBV18 and TRBJ2-3, is as follows: NAGVMQNPRHLVRRRGQEARLRCSPMKGHSHVYWYRQLPEEGLKFMVYLQKENIIDESGMPKERFSAEFPKEGPSILRIQQVVRGDSAAYFCASSPLPTSGWTDTQYFGPGTRLTVL.

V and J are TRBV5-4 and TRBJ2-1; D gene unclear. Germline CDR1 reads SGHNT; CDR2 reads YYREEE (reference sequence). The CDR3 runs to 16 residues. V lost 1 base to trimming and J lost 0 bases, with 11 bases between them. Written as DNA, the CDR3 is TGTGCCAGCAGCTTGAGTGCTGCCAGCTCCTACAATGAGCAGTTCTTC. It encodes CASSLSAASSYNEQFF.

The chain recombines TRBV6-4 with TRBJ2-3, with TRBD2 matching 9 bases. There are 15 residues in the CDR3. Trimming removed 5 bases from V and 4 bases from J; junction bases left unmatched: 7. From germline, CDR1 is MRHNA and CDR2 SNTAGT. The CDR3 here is CASSYSGSTADTQYF. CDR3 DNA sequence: TGTGCCAGCAGTTATAGCGGGAGCACCGCAGATACGCAGTATTTT.

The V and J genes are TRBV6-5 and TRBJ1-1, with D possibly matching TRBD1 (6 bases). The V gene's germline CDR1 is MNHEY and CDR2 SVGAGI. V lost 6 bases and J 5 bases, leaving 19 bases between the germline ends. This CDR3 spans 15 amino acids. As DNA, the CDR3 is TGTGCCAGCAGGGCGAGGGGGGGGGCAGATACTGAAGCTTTCTTT. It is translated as CASRARGGADTEAFF.

The CDR3 DNA reads TGCAGCGCCGGCACAGCCCTCCACTTT. This codes for CSAGTALHF. The chain joins TRBV20-1 to TRBJ1-6; no firm D call. The CDR3 runs 9 residues. Per germline, CDR1 DFQATT and CDR2 SNEGSKA (reference sequence).

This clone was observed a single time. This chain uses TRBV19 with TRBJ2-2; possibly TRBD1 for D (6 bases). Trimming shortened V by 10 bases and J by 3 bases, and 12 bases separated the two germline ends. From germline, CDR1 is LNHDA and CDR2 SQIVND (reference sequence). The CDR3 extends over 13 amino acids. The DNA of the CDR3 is TGTGCCAATAACAGGGATGACACCGGGGAGCTGTTTTTT. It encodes CANNRDDTGELFF.

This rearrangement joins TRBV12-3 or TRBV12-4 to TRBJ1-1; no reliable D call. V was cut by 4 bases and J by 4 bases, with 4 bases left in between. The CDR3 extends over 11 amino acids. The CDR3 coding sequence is TGTGCCAGCAGTTCGGGCACTGAAGCTTTCTTT. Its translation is CASSSGTEAFF.